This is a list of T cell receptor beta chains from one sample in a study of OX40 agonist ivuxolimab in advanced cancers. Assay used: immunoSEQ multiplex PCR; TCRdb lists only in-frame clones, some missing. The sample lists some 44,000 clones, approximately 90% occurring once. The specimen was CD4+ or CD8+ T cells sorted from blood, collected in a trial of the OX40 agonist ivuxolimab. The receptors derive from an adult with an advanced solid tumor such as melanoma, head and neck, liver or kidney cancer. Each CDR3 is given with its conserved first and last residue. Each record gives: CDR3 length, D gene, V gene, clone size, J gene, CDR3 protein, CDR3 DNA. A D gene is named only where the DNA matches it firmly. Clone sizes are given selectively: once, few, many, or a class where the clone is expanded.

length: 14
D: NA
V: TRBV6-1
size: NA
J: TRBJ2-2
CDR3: CASTLNGYTGELFF
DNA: TGTGCCAGCACCCTGAACGGGTACACCGGGGAGCTGTTTTTT

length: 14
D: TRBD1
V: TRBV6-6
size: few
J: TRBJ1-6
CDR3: CASRPGTANSPLHF
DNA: TGTGCCAGCAGGCCCGGGACAGCCAATTCACCCCTCCACTTT

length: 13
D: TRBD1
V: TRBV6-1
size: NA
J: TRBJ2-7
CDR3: CASSKDRGDEQYF
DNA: TGTGCCAGCAGCAAGGACAGGGGCGACGAGCAGTACTTC

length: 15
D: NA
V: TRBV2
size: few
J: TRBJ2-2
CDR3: CASSPDIGGGGELFF
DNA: TGTGCCAGCTCCCCAGACATTGGTGGGGGTGGGGAGCTGTTTTTT

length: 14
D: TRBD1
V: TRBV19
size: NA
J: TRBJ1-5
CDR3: CASSMTGGSQPQHF
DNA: TGTGCCAGTAGTATGACAGGGGGCAGTCAGCCCCAGCATTTT

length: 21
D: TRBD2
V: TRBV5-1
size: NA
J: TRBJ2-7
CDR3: CASSLLTGTQDRTRRWYEQYF
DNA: TGCGCCAGCAGTCTACTAACCGGGACCCAGGACCGGACTAGAAGGTGGTACGAGCAGTACTTC

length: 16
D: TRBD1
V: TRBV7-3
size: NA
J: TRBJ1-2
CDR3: CASSPSGPGQGYGYTF
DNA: TGTGCCAGCAGCCCTTCGGGCCCCGGACAGGGATATGGCTACACCTTC

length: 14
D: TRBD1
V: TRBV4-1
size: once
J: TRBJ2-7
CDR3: CASSRDRDNYEQYF
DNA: TGCGCCAGCAGCCGAGACAGGGACAACTACGAGCAGTACTTC

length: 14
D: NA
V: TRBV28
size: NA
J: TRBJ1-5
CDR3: CASSSPGPVRPQHF
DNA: TGTGCCAGCAGTTCTCCGGGGCCCGTTCGGCCCCAGCATTTT

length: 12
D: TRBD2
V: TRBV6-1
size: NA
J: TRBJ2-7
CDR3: CASGVREGEQYF
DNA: TGTGCCAGCGGAGTTCGGGAGGGCGAGCAGTACTTC

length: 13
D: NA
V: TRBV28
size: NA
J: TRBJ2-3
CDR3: CASRRTHTDTQYF
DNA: TGTGCCAGCAGACGGACCCACACAGATACGCAGTATTTT

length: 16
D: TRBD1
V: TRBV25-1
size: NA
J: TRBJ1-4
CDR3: CASSESQGASNEKLFF
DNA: TGTGCCAGCAGTGAATCACAGGGGGCCTCTAATGAAAAACTGTTTTTT

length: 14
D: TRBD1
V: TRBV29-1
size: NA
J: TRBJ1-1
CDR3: CSVLPGQGGTEAFF
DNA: TGCAGCGTTCTTCCGGGACAGGGGGGCACTGAAGCTTTCTTT

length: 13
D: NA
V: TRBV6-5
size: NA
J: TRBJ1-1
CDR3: CASSYTPHYEAFF
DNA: TGTGCCAGCAGTTACACGCCACATTATGAAGCTTTCTTT

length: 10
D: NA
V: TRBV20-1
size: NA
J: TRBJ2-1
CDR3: CSAYYNEQFF
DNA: TGCAGTGCTTACTACAATGAGCAGTTCTTC